Each of the 24 T cell receptor beta chains below was sequenced from the same sample in a study of blood T cell repertoires in COVID-19. Assay: immunoSEQ multiplex PCR; the TCRdb copy retains only in-frame clones and omits some. The sample includes 350,000 to 550,000 clones, 87% of them seen just once. Sequences were obtained from PBMCs or T cells enriched from blood (not recorded which). These TCRs come from a young woman with acute COVID-19.

This chain joins TRBV11-3 and TRBJ2-7, with 7 bases that match TRBD1. Germline loops: CDR1 SGHNT, CDR2 YENEEA. J was trimmed by 4 bases and V by 2 bases; bases with no gene match: 8. CDR3 size: 15 residues. The CDR3 sequence is CASSLLAGGNYEQYF. The CDR3 DNA is TGTGCCAGCAGCTTATTGGCAGGGGGTAATTACGAGCAGTACTTC.

The chain is built from TRBV4-2 and TRBJ1-3; 8 bases are shared with TRBD1. The germline V gene encodes CDR1 LGHNA and CDR2 YNFKEQ. The CDR3 sequence is 17 residues long. Germline trimming cut 0 bases from V and 0 bases from J; bases unmatched to any gene: 4. The CDR3 coding sequence is TGTGCCAGCAGCCAAGATCAAGGACAGGGCTCTGGAAACACCATATATTTT. Translating gives CASSQDQGQGSGNTIYF.

This chain links TRBV15 with TRBJ1-5; D is undetermined. CDR3 length equals 15 residues. Trimming left V 1 base short and J 0 bases short, with 7 bases between. CDR1 and CDR2 (germline): LNHNV, YYDKDF (reference sequence). The CDR3 region is CATSRGGDSNQPQHF. CDR3 nucleotide sequence: TGTGCCACCAGCAGAGGCGGGGATAGCAATCAGCCCCAGCATTTT. The entire variable domain, with the rest obtained from reference TRBV15 and TRBJ1-5, is as follows: DAMVIQNPRYQVTQFGKPVTLSCSQTLNHNVMYWYQQKSSQAPKLLFHYYDKDFNNEADTPDNFQSRRPNTSFCFLDIRSPGLGDTAMYLCATSRGGDSNQPQHFGDGTRLSIL.

Concerning this clone: Other DNA sequences in this sample translate to the same CDR3. The chain carries TRBV19 and TRBJ1-1, with 7 bases matching TRBD1. Germline CDR1 is LNHDA and CDR2 is SQIVND (reference sequence). This CDR3 is built from 15 residues. V lost 1 base to trimming and J lost 0 bases; unmatched junction nucleotides: 2. DNA of the CDR3: TGTGCCAGTAGTATAGGGGGACAGCTGAACACTGAAGCTTTCTTT. It translates to CASSIGGQLNTEAFF.

The chain combines TRBV25-1 with TRBJ1-6, with 9 bases fitting TRBD1. V lost 6 bases and J lost 7; bases outside the gene matches: 1. The CDR3 is 13 amino acids. Germline CDR1 reads MGHDK; CDR2 reads SYGVNS. This chain's CDR3 is CASRTGGNSPLHF. The CDR3 DNA is TGTGCCAGCAGGACAGGGGGGAATTCACCCCTCCACTTT.

This chain connects TRBV28 to TRBJ2-6; D remains unclear. This CDR3 contains 13 residues. V lost 6 bases to trimming and J lost 1 base, with 4 bases between them. The V gene's germline CDR1 is MDHEN and CDR2 SYDVKM. The CDR3 region has the DNA TGTGCCAGCAGCCCTTCTGGGGCCAACGTCCTGACTTTC. Translation: CASSPSGANVLTF.

Notes on this clone: At the DNA level, this CDR3 is encoded by other sequences in the same sample as well. In DNA, the CDR3 is TGTGCCAGCAGTCCTGGGGACAGGGATTATGGCTACACCTTC. Its translation is CASSPGDRDYGYTF. The genes are TRBV28 and TRBJ1-2; 9 bases map to TRBD1. The CDR3 has 14 residues. CDR1 MDHEN and CDR2 SYDVKM come from the germline V gene. V dropped 5 bases and J dropped 5; count of bases not matched to a gene: 6.

This chain links TRBV11-2 with TRBJ1-3, with 7 nucleotides matching TRBD1. The junction had 2 bases not matched to a gene; V was cut back by 1 base and J by 2 bases. Germline V gene data show CDR1 as SGHAT and CDR2 as FQNNGV. CDR3 length: 15 residues. CDR3 DNA sequence: TGTGCCAGCAGCTTAGTGACAGGGCCTGGAAACACCATATATTTT. It is translated as CASSLVTGPGNTIYF. The whole variable domain, filled in from reference TRBV11-2 and TRBJ1-3, reads EAGVAQSPRYKIIEKRQSVAFWCNPISGHATLYWYQQILGQGPKLLIQFQNNGVVDDSQLPKDRFSAERLKGVDSTLKIQPAKLEDSAVYLCASSLVTGPGNTIYFGEGSWLTVV.

The chain couples TRBV7-6 to TRBJ2-4; the D gene is possibly TRBD1 (6 bases). This CDR3 is 17 amino acids long. V dropped 4 bases and J dropped 1 base, with 17 bases sitting between them. Per the germline V gene, CDR1 is SGHVS and CDR2 is FNYEAQ. CDR3 loop: CASSSGPRGLAKNIQYF. The CDR3 nucleotides read TGTGCCAGCAGCTCCGGGCCCAGGGGATTGGCCAAAAACATTCAGTACTTC.

The count of this clone is one. The chain uses TRBV28 and TRBJ1-5; possibly TRBD1 for D (5 bases). V lost 6 bases and J lost 4, with 7 bases in between. CDR1 MDHEN and CDR2 SYDVKM come from the germline V gene. CDR3 length: 12 residues. This chain's CDR3 is CASRGGNQPQHF. As DNA, the CDR3 is TGTGCCAGCAGGGGGGGAAATCAGCCCCAGCATTTT.

The chain is built from TRBV19 and TRBJ1-6; D possibly corresponds to TRBD1 (5 bases). Trimming pared 4 bases from V and 6 bases from J, leaving 22 bases between. CDR3 length: 18 amino acids. The germline gives CDR1 LNHDA, CDR2 SQIVND (reference sequence). The CDR3 sequence is CASSSPFGRRTTNSPLHF. The CDR3 DNA sequence: TGTGCCAGTAGTAGTCCGTTTGGCCGACGGACAACTAATTCACCCCTCCACTTT.

The CDR3 reads CASSSLQMNTEAFF. In DNA form, the CDR3 reads TGTGCCAGCAGTTCCTTACAGATGAACACTGAAGCTTTCTTT. The J gene is TRBJ1-1, the V gene TRBV6-5; D remains ambiguous. This CDR3 region has 14 residues. Germline CDR1 MNHEY, CDR2 SVGAGI. V lost 4 bases and J lost 0, with 9 bases in between.

V usage is TRBV7-3 and J usage is TRBJ1-3; a weak D match, TRBD1 (5 bases). V was shortened by 5 bases and J by 0 bases, with 11 bases between the two germline ends. The CDR3 is made up of 15 amino acids. The germline gives CDR1 SGHTA, CDR2 FQGTGA. CDR3 sequence reads: CASSPVGGSGNTIYF. The CDR3 nucleotides read TGTGCCAGCAGCCCCGTGGGGGGCTCTGGAAACACCATATATTTT.

The V gene is TRBV7-9, the J gene TRBJ2-1; D call uncertain. This CDR3 is built from 15 residues. Germline-derived CDR1 and CDR2 are SEHNR and FQNEAQ (reference sequence). Trimming took off 0 bases at V and 7 bases at J, with 13 bases between the two ends. CDR3 sequence: CASSLAVGRKNEQFF. In nucleotides, the CDR3 is TGTGCCAGCAGCTTAGCGGTGGGCAGGAAAAATGAGCAGTTCTTC.

The rearrangement joins TRBV19 to TRBJ2-1, with TRBD2 identical over 12 bases. The CDR3 sequence is 17 residues long. V shed 6 bases and J 4 bases; nucleotides not matched to a gene: 10. The germline V gene encodes CDR1 LNHDA and CDR2 SQIVND (reference sequence). The CDR3: CASSSPSGRARYNEQFF. Here the CDR3 DNA reads TGTGCCAGTAGCTCACCTAGCGGGAGGGCCCGTTACAATGAGCAGTTCTTC.

This clone was recorded only once. The chain recombines TRBV7-2 with TRBJ1-4; weak D call: TRBD1 (6 bases). Germline loops: CDR1 SGHTA, CDR2 FQGNSA. The CDR3 loop spans 15 amino acids. Trimming cost V 0 bases and J 8 bases, with 13 bases left between them. Here the CDR3 DNA reads TGTGCCAGCAGCTTAGCAGGGGGGGTCGGGGAAAAACTGTTTTTT. This gives the protein CASSLAGGVGEKLFF.

As DNA, the CDR3 is TGTGCCAGCAGCTTCTTCCCCCGGACTAGCGGGTTCACAGATACGCAGTATTTT. Amino acids: CASSFFPRTSGFTDTQYF. The rearrangement links TRBV7-8 to TRBJ2-3; TRBD2 matches 11 bases. The length of the CDR3 is 18 residues. Germline V gene data show CDR1 as SGHVS and CDR2 as FQNEAQ. With V trimmed by 3 bases and J by 2 bases, 10 bases remained unmatched.

The CDR3 coding sequence is TGTGCCAGCAGCCAGGTCAAACCGGGACTACAAAAAGAGACCCAGTACTTC. It codes for CASSQVKPGLQKETQYF. The gene calls are TRBV3-1 (or the pseudogene TRBV3-2) and TRBJ2-5; 7 bases match TRBD2. The V gene's germline CDR1 is LGHDT and CDR2 YNNKEL (reference sequence). J was trimmed by 3 bases and V by 3 bases; bases with no gene match: 13. CDR3 length: 17 residues.

The count of this clone is one. This chain links TRBV10-2 with TRBJ2-1; D is unresolved. Trimming shortened V by 3 bases and J by 2 bases, and 11 bases separated the two germline ends. This CDR3 is 15 amino acids long. The germline CDR1 and CDR2 sequences are WSHSY and SAAADI. DNA of the CDR3: TGCGCCAGCAGTGATGACAACTCTCCCTACAATGAGCAGTTCTTC. Amino acid sequence: CASSDDNSPYNEQFF.

The CDR3 nucleotides are TGCAGCGTTATACATTTTTCGAACACTGAAGCTTTCTTT. It is translated as CSVIHFSNTEAFF. This chain links TRBV29-1 with TRBJ1-1; D not resolved. CDR3 length equals 13 residues. CDR1 and CDR2 (germline): SQVTM, ANQGSEA. V lost 5 bases, J lost 1 base, and 11 bases lay in between.

This clone was seen a few times. The junction departs from the called germline gene at one end, perhaps through a read error. V and J are TRBV7-7 and TRBJ2-1; 8 bases line up with TRBD1. There are 15 residues in the CDR3. Germline CDR1 SSHAT, CDR2 FNYEAQ (reference sequence). The CDR3 DNA follows: TGTGCTAGCAGCATGCGACAGGGGTTCGACAATGAGCAGTTCTTC. This gives the protein CASSMRQGFDNEQFF.

The CDR3 is CASSLGVTGELFF. Here the CDR3 DNA reads TGTGCCAGCAGCTTAGGAGTTACCGGGGAGCTGTTTTTT. The chain combines TRBV9 with TRBJ2-2; D not certain. Germline V CDR1 and CDR2: SGDLS, YYNGEE. V was pared by 4 bases and J by 5 bases, with 9 bases between. The CDR3 contains 13 residues.

The chain links TRBV5-4 to TRBJ2-1; TRBD1 agrees at 10 bases. J was trimmed by 6 bases and V by 4 bases; bases with no gene match: 10. Looked up from germline, CDR1 is SGHNT and CDR2 is YYREEE (reference sequence). There are 16 residues in the CDR3. The CDR3 sequence: CASSRVGQGLFNEQFF. CDR3 in DNA: TGTGCCAGCAGCAGGGTGGGACAGGGGTTGTTCAATGAGCAGTTCTTC.

V and J are TRBV10-3 and TRBJ2-7, with 8 bases that match TRBD1. V lost 8 bases to trimming and J lost 4 bases; unmatched junction nucleotides: 7. This CDR3 has 13 amino acids. Germline V gene data show CDR1 as ENHRY and CDR2 as SYGVKD. The DNA for the CDR3 is TGTGCCATCCGGACAGGGTCGCAGTACGAGCAGTACTTC. This gives the protein CAIRTGSQYEQYF.